This TCR beta chain was obtained from a study of T cell clonotyping in hematopoietic cell transplantation. Profiling relied on immunoSEQ multiplex PCR, and the TCRdb table lists in-frame clones only, not all of them. The repertoire holds about 5,100 clones, roughly two thirds seen once, with approximately 27% in the top ten. Comments on this clone: Its antigen remains unknown.

Study-level results: Broader posttransplant TCR repertoire diversity was predicted by graft donor and pretransplant recipient Inverse Simpson Index values. At the given depth, recipient repertoires were over 95% de novo clonotypes. Recipient TCR diversity dropped after transplant; expanded clonotypes rose from day 30 to 180.

The ends lost 5 bases at V and 4 bases at J; junction bases unmatched: 6. Germline loops: CDR1 SGHTA, CDR2 FQGNSA. This CDR3 comprises 14 residues. This clonotype originated in a female patient in her forties or fifties who had an allogeneic stem cell transplant, so the T cells may come from the graft donor. Some clones in this sample may be carry-over from other donors' samples. This rearrangement joins TRBV7-2 to TRBJ2-5; 8 positions agree with TRBD2. Sequencing used PBMCs, obtained 100 days after allogeneic stem cell transplant. CDR3 sequence: CASSHGGVRETQYF. In DNA form, the CDR3 reads TGTGCCAGCAGCCACGGGGGGGTCCGAGAGACCCAGTACTTC.